The clone carrying this T cell receptor (beta chain) was recorded at least ten times. TCRdb used MiXCR to reprocess the 5' RACE reads, holding one entry per CDR3 protein. The repertoire holds 40,000 to 60,000 distinct CDR3 sequences, with around 10% as singletons. CDR1 is GTSNPN and CDR2 is SVGIG in the germline V gene (reference sequence). The ends lost 2 bases at V and 6 bases at J; junction bases unmatched: 6. The CDR3 contains 14 residues. The data stem from a study of T-cell memory formation after mild COVID-19. Source material: PBMCs or a T cell subset sorted from them (not recorded which). J is TRBJ2-3 and V is TRBV30, with 9 bases matching TRBD1. The sequence came from an adult woman who had mild COVID-19 (a few samples of this study predate the infection). Cell type and time point are not known. As DNA, the CDR3 is TGTGCCTGGAGTCGGGACAGGGTTACGGATACGCAGTATTTT. Its translation is CAWSRDRVTDTQYF. Complete variable domain (other parts from reference TRBV30 and TRBJ2-3): SQTIHQWPATLVQPVGSPLSLECTVEGTSNPNLYWYRQAAGRGLQLLFYSVGIGQISSEVPQNLSASRPQDRQFILSSKKLLLSDSGFYLCAWSRDRVTDTQYFGPGTRLTVL.